This TCR beta chain was identified during a study of Ad26.COV2.S vaccination and SARS-CoV-2 variants (dated by TCRdb to the early 2020s). A note on the overall study: TCRbeta repertoire sequencing was used to assess the specificity and breadth of SARS-CoV-2-reactive T cell receptors after Ad26.COV2.S vaccination. The TCR-sequenced set comprised around 30 samples: some 20 Ad26.COV2.S vaccine recipients, 5 placebo recipients and 8 SARS-CoV-2 convalescent individuals. The investigation overall reported the following: After vaccination, substantial breadth of spike-specific CD8+ and CD4+ T cell responses was reported. Non-spike TCR breadth was comparable between vaccine and placebo recipients, consistent with the vaccine containing only spike. Spike-specific TCR breadth was higher in Ad26.COV2.S recipients than in placebo recipients (P = 0.0014). The authors noted that total T cell responses may have been underestimated by the TCR breadth and depth analyses.

Germline trimming: 1 base from V, 5 bases from J; junction bases outside gene matches: 12. The CDR3 goes from the cysteine to the phenylalanine over 18 residues. Here the CDR3 DNA is all that survives: 54 bases in frame from base 1. From a lookup of the germline V gene (reference sequence), CDR1 and CDR2 are LGHDT and YNNKEL. This clone has more than one count but fewer than ten. Its antigen is unknown. No quality values exist for individual bases; no much larger clone is one base distant. The immunoSEQ Assay was the method used to sequence TCRbeta CDR3 regions. After extraction, genomic DNA underwent amplification by bias-controlled multiplex PCR, followed by high-throughput sequencing. Per the source publication's procedure: To quantify the absolute abundance of every unique TCRbeta CDR3 region, sequences were collapsed and filtered. T cell fraction was estimated by normalization of TCRbeta template counts to usable DNA, with usable DNA being measured through amplification of reference genes present in all nucleated cells. Repertoire TCRs were annotated as SARS-CoV-2-specific by exact matching of V gene, CDR3 amino acid sequence and J gene to a known reactive TCR set. The reference SARS-CoV-2 TCR set was derived from MIRA and filtered for enrichment in COVID-19-positive ImmuneCODE repertoires, a step that removed public or cross-reactive TCRs. Based on the MIRA antigens, annotated TCRs were further analysed at the level of specific ORF or position within ORF. Breadth was defined as the number of annotated unique rearrangements divided by the total number of unique productive rearrangements, and depth was defined as the summed frequency of the annotated unique rearrangements. Group comparisons of TCR breadth used two-sided Wilcoxon rank-sum tests. TCRdb limited this immuneACCESS table to in-frame rearrangements with V and J called. A share of clones is missing; checked studies link under half to unresolved V genes, and the rest is unexplained. V and J calls and clone size are as listed in that table; D and trimming were resolved from the DNA. Counted in this sample were around 170,000 clones; approximately 90% of them appeared once. Of the sample, roughly 6% is held by the ten largest clones.

Interpreted using the paper, the time point label stands for: individuals recovered from natural SARS-CoV-2 infection. The material sequenced was peripheral blood, taken after recovery from COVID-19. This clonotype was sampled from a human donor who had recovered from COVID-19. The chain links TRBV3-1 (or the pseudogene TRBV3-2) with TRBJ1-4, with TRBD1 identical over 8 junction bases. The bases are TGTGCCAGCAGCCAAGGGGTGGCATGGACAGGGCCCAATGAAAAACTGTTTTTT. Its coded protein is CASSQGVAWTGPNEKLFF.